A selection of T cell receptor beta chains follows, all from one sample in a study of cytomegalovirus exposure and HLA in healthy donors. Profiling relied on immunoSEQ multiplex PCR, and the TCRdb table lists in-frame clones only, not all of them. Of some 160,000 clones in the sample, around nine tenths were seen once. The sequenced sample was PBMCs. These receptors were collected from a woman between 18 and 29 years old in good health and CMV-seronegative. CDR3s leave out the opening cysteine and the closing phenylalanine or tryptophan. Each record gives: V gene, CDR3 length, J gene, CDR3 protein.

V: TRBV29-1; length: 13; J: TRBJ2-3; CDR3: SVTGLAGPTDTQY
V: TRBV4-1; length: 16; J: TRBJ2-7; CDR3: ASSPHPRIAGGQNEQY
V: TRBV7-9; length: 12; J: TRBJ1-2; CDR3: ASSASAGNYGYT
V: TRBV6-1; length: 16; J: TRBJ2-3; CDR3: ASSETIRTGGGTDTQY
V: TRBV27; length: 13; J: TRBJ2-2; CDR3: ASSLVRSPGGELF
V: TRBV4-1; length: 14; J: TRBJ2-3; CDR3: ASSQKRGAVTDTQY
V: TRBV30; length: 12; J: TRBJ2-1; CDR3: AWSAGGPHNEQF
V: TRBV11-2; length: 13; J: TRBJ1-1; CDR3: ASSLVRGGDTEAF
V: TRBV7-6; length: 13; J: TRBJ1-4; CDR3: ASSFRGQKDEKLF
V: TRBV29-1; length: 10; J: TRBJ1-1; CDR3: SAGGRNTEAF
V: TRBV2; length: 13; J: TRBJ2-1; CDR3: ASREQGVGGGEQF
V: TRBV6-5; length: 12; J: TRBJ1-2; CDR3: ASRPWGGNYGYT
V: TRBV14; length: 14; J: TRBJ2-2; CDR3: ASSQASQGWTGELF
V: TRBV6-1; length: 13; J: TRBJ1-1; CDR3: ASSSRTVLNTEAF
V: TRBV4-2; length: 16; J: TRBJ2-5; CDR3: ASSQDIPLAGGQETQY
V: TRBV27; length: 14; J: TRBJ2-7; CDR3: ASSATGGAITYEQY
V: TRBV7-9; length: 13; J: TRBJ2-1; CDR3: SSSLRQGAGNEQF